This TCR beta chain was found in a study of OX40 agonist ivuxolimab in advanced cancers. Cycle 7 day 1, cycle 4 day 1, and baseline were the timepoints at which blood was sampled. This clone was recorded once. CDR3 size: 15 residues. V was shortened by 6 bases and J by 2 bases, with 16 bases between the two germline ends. Germline loops: CDR1 MNHEY, CDR2 SVGAGI. Method: immunoSEQ multiplex PCR; TCRdb's copy keeps in-frame clones and lacks some. The sample has fewer than 65,000 clones, about 87% seen once. The TCR was taken from an adult with an advanced solid tumor such as melanoma, head and neck, liver or kidney cancer. Material: CD4+ or CD8+ T cells sorted from blood, obtained in a trial of the OX40 agonist ivuxolimab. The chain recombines TRBV6-5 with TRBJ1-2; tentative D call: TRBD1 (5 bases). Here the CDR3 DNA reads TGTGCCAGCAGCTCATGGGGGGACTGGAACTATGGCTACACCTTC. Amino acids: CASSSWGDWNYGYTF.